This note documents a single T cell receptor beta chain sequence. The data derive from a study of cytomegalovirus exposure and HLA in healthy donors. Germline V gives CDR1 ENHRY, CDR2 SYGVKD. The CDR3 runs to 13 residues. V was shortened by 3 bases and J by 4 bases, with 9 bases between the two germline ends. The assay was immunoSEQ multiplex PCR, and TCRdb's table has in-frame clones only and misses some. The table lists 200,000 to 250,000 clones, approximately 87% of them singletons. This clonotype originated in a woman aged 18 to 35 in good health and CMV-seronegative. Source material: PBMCs. The chain couples TRBV10-3 to TRBJ1-2; no clear D. CDR3 region: CAISDAGGYGYTF. The CDR3 nucleotides are TGTGCCATCAGTGATGCGGGAGGCTATGGCTACACCTTC.